Included here is one T cell receptor (beta chain) sequence, with context. These data belong to a study of human T cells and chemical hapten exposure. For the study at large: DPC 0.01% went on the upper back by patch test, with reading at 6 days. Patients, predominantly female, presented with alopecia areata, totalis or universalis.

Time point described: pre-sensitization, week 0. Sample treatment: therapeutic diphenylcyclopropenone sensitization with weekly scalp DPC. Extraction of total RNA was performed on unfractionated whole blood. Individual cDNA molecules each carried unique molecular identifiers attached by the library. TCRdb recomputed calls from the RACE reads with MiXCR, one row per CDR3 protein. The profile shows roughly 40,000 distinct CDR3 sequences, 8% to 11% of them singletons. Sequenced material: whole blood, taken in connection with sensitization to the hapten diphenylcyclopropenone (DPC). This receptor was identified in a man in his thirties or forties with alopecia areata. Some clones in this sample may be carry-over from other donors' samples.

The DNA for the CDR3 is TGTGCCAGCAGGTCGGCGGGGGAGGGTACTGAAGCTTTCTTT. Translation: CASRSAGEGTEAFF. The chain combines TRBV6-6 with TRBJ1-1, with D perhaps TRBD1 (5 bases). The length of the CDR3 is 14 residues. Germline V gives CDR1 MNHNY, CDR2 SVGAGI (reference sequence). The V and J ends lost 6 bases and 5 bases respectively, with 16 bases between them.